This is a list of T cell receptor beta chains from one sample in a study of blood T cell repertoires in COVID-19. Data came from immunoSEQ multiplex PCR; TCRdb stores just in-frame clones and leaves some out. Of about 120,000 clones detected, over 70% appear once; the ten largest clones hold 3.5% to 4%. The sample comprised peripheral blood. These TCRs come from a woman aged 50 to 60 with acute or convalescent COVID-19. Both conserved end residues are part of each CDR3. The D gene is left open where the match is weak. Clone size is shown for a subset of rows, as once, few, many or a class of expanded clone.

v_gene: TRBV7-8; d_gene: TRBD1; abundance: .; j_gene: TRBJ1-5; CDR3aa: CASSSRQGLDQPQHF; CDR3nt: TGTGCCAGCAGCTCAAGACAGGGTCTAGATCAGCCCCAGCATTTT
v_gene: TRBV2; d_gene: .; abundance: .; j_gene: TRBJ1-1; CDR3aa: CASTRDTEAFF; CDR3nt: TGTGCCAGCACGAGGGACACTGAAGCTTTCTTT
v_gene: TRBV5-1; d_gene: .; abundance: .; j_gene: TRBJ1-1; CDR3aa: CASSLLTGGGTEAFF; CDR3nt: TGCGCCAGCAGCCTGCTGACAGGAGGAGGAACTGAAGCTTTCTTT
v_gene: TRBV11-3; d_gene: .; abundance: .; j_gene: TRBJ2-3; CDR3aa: CASSTNGLGSSTQYF; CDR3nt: TGTGCCAGCAGCACCAACGGACTGGGGTCATCTACGCAGTATTTT
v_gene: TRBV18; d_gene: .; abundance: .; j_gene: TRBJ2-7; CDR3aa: CASSNAGSYEQYF; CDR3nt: TGTGCCAGCTCAAATGCGGGCTCCTACGAGCAGTACTTC
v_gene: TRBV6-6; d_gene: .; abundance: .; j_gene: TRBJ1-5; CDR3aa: CASHYTGGNQPQHF; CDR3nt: TGTGCCAGCCATTATACAGGTGGGAATCAGCCCCAGCATTTT
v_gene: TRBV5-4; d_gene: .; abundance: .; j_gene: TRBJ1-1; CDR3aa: CASSLASYRGAFF; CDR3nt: TGTGCCAGCAGCTTGGCCTCATACCGGGGAGCTTTCTTT
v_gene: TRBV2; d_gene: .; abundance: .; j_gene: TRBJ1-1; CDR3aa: CASRLRGISGTEAFF; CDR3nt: TGTGCCAGCAGATTAAGAGGGATTTCGGGCACTGAAGCTTTCTTT
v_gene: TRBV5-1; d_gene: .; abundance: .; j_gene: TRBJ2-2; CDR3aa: CASSLNLDPGELFF; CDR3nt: TGCGCCAGCAGCTTGAATCTAGATCCCGGGGAGCTGTTTTTT
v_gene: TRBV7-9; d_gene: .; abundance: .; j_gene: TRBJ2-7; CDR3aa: CASSQVTGTEQYF; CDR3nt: TGTGCCAGCAGTCAGGTTACAGGGACGGAGCAGTACTTC
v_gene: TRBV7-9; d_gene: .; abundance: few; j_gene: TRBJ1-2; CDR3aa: CASSLWQGPFNYGYTF; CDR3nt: TGTGCCAGCAGCTTATGGCAGGGCCCCTTTAACTATGGCTACACCTTC
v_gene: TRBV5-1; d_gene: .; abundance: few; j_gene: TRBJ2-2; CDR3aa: CASSLGVRNTGELFF; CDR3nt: TGCGCCAGCAGCTTAGGGGTCAGGAACACCGGGGAGCTGTTTTTT
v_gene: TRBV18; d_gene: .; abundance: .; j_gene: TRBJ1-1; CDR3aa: CASSPAQSGTEAFF; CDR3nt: TGTGCCAGCTCACCAGCGCAGTCGGGCACTGAAGCTTTCTTT
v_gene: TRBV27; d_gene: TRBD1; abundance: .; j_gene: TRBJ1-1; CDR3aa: CASSDRVGTEAFF; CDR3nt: TGTGCCAGCTCCGACAGGGTGGGCACTGAAGCTTTCTTT
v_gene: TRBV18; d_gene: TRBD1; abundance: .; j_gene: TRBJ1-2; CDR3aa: CASSANRGLNNYGYTF; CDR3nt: TGTGCCAGCTCAGCGAACAGGGGGCTGAATAACTATGGCTACACCTTC
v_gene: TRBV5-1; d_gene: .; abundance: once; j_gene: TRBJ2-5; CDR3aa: CASSAGQIQETQYF; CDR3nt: TGCGCCAGCAGCGCGGGACAGATCCAAGAGACCCAGTACTTC
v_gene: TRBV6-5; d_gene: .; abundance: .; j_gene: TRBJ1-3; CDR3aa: CASNWGENTIYF; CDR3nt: TGTGCCAGCAACTGGGGGGAGAACACCATATATTTT
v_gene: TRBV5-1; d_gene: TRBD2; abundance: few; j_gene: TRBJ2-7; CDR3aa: CASRGTSGFLYEQYF; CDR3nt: TGCGCCAGCAGGGGGACTAGCGGGTTCCTCTACGAGCAGTACTTC
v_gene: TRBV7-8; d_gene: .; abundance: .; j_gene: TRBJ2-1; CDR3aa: CASSLAGGLNEQFF; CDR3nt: TGTGCCAGCAGCTTAGCGGGAGGCTTAAATGAGCAGTTCTTC
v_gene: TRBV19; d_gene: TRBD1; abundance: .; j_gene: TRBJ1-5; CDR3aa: CASRDRGNQPQHF; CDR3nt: TGTGCCAGTAGGGACAGGGGGAATCAGCCCCAGCATTTT
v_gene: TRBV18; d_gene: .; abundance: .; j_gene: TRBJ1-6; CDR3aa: CASSPLGRQRDNSPLHF; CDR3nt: TGTGCCAGCTCACCACTAGGCAGACAGCGAGATAATTCACCCCTCCACTTT
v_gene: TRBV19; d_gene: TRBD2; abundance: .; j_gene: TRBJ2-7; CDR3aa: CASRKTSGPYEQYF; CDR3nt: TGTGCCAGTAGGAAGACTAGCGGGCCGTACGAGCAGTACTTC
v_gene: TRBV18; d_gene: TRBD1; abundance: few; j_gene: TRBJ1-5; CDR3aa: CASSQDRVSNQPQHF; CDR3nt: TGTGCCAGCTCACAAGACAGGGTTAGCAATCAGCCCCAGCATTTT
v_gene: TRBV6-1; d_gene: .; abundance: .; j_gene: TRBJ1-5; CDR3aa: CASSENKNQPQHF; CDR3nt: TGTGCCAGCAGTGAAAACAAGAATCAGCCCCAGCATTTT
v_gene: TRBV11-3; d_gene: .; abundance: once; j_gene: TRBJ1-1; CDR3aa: CASSLDLDSEAFF; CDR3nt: TGTGCCAGCAGCTTAGATCTGGACAGTGAAGCTTTCTTT
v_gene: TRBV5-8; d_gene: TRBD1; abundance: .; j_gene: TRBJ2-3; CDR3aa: CASSMGQGASDTQYF; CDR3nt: TGTGCCAGCAGCATGGGACAGGGGGCTTCAGATACGCAGTATTTT
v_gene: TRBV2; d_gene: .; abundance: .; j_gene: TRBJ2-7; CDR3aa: CASNGGAGRSYEQYF; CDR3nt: TGTGCCAGCAATGGTGGGGCTGGCAGGTCCTACGAGCAGTACTTC
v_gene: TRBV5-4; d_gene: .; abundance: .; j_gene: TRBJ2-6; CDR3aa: CASSLYSHSGANVLTF; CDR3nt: TGTGCCAGCAGCTTATACAGCCACTCTGGGGCCAACGTCCTGACTTTC
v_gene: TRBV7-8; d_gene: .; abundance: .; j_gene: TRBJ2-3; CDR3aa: CASSALASRIRTDTQYF; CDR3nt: TGTGCCAGCAGCGCGCTGGCTAGCCGGATTCGCACAGATACGCAGTATTTT
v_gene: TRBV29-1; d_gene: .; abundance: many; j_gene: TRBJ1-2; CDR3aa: CSVTQTGPGYGYTF; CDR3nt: TGCAGCGTAACCCAAACAGGTCCCGGCTATGGCTACACCTTC